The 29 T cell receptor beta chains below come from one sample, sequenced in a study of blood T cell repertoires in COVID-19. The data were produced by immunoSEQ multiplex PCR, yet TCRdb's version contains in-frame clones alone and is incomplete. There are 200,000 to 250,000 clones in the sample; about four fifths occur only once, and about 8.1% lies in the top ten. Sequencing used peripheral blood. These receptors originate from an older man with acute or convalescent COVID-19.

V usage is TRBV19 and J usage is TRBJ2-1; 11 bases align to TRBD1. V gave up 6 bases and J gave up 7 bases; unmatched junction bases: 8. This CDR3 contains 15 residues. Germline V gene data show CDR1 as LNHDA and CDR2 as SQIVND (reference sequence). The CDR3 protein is CASSVDRGLLNEQFF. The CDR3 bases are TGTGCCAGTAGCGTGGACAGGGGGCTTCTTAATGAGCAGTTCTTC.

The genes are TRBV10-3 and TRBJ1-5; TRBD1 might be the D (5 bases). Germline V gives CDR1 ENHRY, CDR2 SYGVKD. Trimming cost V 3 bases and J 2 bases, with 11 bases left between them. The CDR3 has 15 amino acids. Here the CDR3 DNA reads TGTGCCATCAGTGACGGGGGTACGGGCAATCAGCCCCAGCATTTT. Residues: CAISDGGTGNQPQHF.

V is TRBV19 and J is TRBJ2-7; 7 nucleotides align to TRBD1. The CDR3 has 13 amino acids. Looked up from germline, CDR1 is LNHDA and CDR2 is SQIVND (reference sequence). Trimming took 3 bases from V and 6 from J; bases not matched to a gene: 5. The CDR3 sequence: CASSMRQGAEQYF. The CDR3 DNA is TGTGCCAGTAGTATGAGACAGGGCGCCGAGCAGTACTTC.

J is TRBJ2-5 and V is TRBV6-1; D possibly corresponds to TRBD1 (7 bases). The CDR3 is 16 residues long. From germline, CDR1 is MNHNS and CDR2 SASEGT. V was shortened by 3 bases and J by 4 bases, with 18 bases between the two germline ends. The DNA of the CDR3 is TGTGCCAGCAGTGAGGCGGGACAGCCGAAGGCAGAGACCCAGTACTTC. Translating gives CASSEAGQPKAETQYF.

CDR3 DNA: TGCGCCAGCAGCCAAGATCAACAGGGGGCTTTCTACAATGAGCAGTTCTTC. It encodes CASSQDQQGAFYNEQFF. The V gene is TRBV4-1, the J gene TRBJ2-1; 9 nucleotides line up with TRBD1. Looked up from germline, CDR1 is MGHRA and CDR2 is YSYEKL. The CDR3 is 17 residues long. The V segment lost 0 bases and the J segment 3 bases; nucleotides outside the gene matches: 6.

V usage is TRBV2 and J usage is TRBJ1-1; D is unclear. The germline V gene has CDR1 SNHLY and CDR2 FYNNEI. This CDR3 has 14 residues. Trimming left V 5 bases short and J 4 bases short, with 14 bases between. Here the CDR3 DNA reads TGTGCCAGCAGTTTCGGACTGGGATTCACTGAAGCTTTCTTT. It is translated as CASSFGLGFTEAFF.

The CDR3: CASSEAERLNSPLHF. The DNA of the CDR3 is TGTGCCAGCAGTGAAGCAGAGCGACTGAATTCACCCCTCCACTTT. The V and J genes are TRBV2 and TRBJ1-6; no clear D. This CDR3 spans 15 amino acids. Germline V gene sequence: CDR1 SNHLY, CDR2 FYNNEI. V was cut by 0 bases and J by 7 bases, with 10 bases left in between.

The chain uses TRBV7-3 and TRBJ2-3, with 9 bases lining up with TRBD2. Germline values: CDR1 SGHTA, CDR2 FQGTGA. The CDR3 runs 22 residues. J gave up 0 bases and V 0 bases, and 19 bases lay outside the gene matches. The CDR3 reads CASSLTGLAIRGMFPSTDTQYF. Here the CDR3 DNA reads TGTGCCAGCAGCTTAACGGGACTAGCCATAAGGGGGATGTTCCCTAGCACAGATACGCAGTATTTT.

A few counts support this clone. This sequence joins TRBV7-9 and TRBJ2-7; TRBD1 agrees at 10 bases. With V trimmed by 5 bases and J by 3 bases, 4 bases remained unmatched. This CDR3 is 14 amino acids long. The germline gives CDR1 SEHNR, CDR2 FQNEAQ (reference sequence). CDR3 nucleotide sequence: TGTGCCAGCAGCATGGACAGGGGGAGCTACGAGCAGTACTTC. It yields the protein CASSMDRGSYEQYF.

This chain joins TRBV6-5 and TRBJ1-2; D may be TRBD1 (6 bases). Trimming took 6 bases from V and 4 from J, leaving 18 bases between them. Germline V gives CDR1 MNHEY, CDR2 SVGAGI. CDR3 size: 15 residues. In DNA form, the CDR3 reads TGTGCCAGCAGGAACCGATGGACAGCCAGCTATGGCTACACCTTC. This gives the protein CASRNRWTASYGYTF.

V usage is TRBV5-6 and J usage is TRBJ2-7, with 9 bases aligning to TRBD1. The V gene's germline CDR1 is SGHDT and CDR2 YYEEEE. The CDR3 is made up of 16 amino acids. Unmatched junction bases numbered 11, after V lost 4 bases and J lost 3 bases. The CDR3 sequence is CASSRKRDRVLYEQYF. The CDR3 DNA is TGTGCCAGCAGCCGAAAGAGGGACAGGGTACTCTACGAGCAGTACTTC.

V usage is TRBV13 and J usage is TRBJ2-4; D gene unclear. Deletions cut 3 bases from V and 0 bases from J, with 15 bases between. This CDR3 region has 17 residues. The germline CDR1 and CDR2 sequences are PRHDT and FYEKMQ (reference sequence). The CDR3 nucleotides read TGTGCCAGCAGCTTCTGGGCAGCTGGGCTAGCCAAAAACATTCAGTACTTC. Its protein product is CASSFWAAGLAKNIQYF.

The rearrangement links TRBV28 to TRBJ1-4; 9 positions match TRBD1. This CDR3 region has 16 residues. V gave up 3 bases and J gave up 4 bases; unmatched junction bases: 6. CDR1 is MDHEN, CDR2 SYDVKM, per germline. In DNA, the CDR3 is TGTGCCAGCAGTTTCGCCTACAGGGGGCATAATGAAAAACTGTTTTTT. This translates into CASSFAYRGHNEKLFF.

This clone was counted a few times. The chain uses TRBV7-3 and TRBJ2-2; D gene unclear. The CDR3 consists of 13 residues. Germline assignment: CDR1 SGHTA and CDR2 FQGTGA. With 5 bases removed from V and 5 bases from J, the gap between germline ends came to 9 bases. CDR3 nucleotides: TGTGCCAGCAGCCCTATCCAAACCGGGGAGCTGTTTTTT. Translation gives CASSPIQTGELFF.

CDR3 sequence: CASSRGGWTGRTSGRAWNEQFF. CDR3 coding DNA: TGTGCCAGCAGCCGAGGGGGTTGGACAGGGAGGACTAGCGGGAGGGCCTGGAATGAGCAGTTCTTC. The V gene is TRBV7-8, the J gene TRBJ2-1; 15 nucleotides match TRBD2. From germline, CDR1 is SGHVS and CDR2 FQNEAQ. There are 22 residues in the CDR3. V shed 5 bases and J 7 bases; nucleotides not matched to a gene: 24.

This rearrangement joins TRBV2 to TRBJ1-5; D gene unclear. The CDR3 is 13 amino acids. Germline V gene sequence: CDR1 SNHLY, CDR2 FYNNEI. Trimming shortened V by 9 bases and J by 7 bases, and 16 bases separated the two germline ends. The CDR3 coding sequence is TGTGCCAGTCGAGGAGGGCTCGGGCAGCCCCAGCATTTT. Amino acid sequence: CASRGGLGQPQHF.

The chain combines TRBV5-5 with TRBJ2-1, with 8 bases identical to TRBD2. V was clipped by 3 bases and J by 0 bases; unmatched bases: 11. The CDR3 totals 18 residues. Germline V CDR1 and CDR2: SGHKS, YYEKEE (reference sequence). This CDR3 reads CASSSSTSALDSYNEQFF. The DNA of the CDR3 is TGTGCCAGCAGCTCCTCGACTAGCGCGTTGGACTCCTACAATGAGCAGTTCTTC.

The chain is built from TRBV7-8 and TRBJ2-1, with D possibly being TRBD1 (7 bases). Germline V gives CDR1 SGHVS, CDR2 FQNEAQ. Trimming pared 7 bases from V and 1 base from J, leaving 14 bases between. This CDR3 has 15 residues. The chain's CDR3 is CASNPGGGSYNEQFF. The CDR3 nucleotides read TGTGCCAGCAACCCAGGGGGAGGATCCTACAATGAGCAGTTCTTC.

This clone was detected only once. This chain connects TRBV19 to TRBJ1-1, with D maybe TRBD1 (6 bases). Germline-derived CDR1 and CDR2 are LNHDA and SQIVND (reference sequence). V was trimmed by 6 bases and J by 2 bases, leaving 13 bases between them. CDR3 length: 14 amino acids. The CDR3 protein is CASRAGTLNTEAFF. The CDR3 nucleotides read TGTGCCAGTAGGGCCGGGACACTCAACACTGAAGCTTTCTTT.

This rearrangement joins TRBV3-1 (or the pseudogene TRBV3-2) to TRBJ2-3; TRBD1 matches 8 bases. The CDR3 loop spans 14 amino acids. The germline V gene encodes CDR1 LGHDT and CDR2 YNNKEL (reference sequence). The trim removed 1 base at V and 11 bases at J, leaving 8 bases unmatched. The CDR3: CASSQGTGGNRQYF. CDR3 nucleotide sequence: TGTGCCAGCAGCCAAGGAACAGGGGGGAATAGGCAGTATTTT.

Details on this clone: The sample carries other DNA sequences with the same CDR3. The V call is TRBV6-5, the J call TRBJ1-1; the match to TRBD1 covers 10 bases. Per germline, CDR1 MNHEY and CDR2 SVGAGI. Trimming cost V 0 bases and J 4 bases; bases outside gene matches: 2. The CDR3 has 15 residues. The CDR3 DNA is TGTGCCAGCAGTTACTCGAGGACAGGGGGCACTGAAGCTTTCTTT. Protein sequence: CASSYSRTGGTEAFF.

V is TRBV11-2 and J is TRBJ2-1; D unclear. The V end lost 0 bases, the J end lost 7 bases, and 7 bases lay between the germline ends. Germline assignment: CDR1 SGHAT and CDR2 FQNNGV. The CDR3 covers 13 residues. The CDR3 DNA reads TGTGCCAGCAGCTTAGAGGAGAGGAATGAGCAGTTCTTC. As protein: CASSLEERNEQFF.

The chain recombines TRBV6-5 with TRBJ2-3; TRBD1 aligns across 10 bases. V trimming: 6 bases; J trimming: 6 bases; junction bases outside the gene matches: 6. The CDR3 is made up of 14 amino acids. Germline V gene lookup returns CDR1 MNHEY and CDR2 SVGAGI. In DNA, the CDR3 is TGTGCCAGCAGGAGACAGGGGGCCCCCGATACGCAGTATTTT. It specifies CASRRQGAPDTQYF.

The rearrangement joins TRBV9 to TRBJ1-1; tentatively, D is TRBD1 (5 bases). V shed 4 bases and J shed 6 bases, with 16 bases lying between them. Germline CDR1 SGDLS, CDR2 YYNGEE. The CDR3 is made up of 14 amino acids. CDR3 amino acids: CASSFGRGSAEAFF. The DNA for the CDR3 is TGTGCCAGCAGCTTTGGGAGGGGTAGCGCTGAAGCTTTCTTT.

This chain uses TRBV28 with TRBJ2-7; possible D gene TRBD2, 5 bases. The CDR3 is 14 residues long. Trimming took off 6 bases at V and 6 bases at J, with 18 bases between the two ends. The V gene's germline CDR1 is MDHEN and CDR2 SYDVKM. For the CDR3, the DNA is TGTGCCAGCAGCCCCCCGAGACCGAGCGGCGAGCAGTACTTC. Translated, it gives CASSPPRPSGEQYF.

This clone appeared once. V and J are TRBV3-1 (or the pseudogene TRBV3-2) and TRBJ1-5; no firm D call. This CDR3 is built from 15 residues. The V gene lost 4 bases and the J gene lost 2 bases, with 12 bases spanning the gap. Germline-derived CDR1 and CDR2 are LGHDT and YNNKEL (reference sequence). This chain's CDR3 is CASSLQRSGNQPQHF. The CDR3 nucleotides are TGTGCCAGCAGCCTACAAAGAAGTGGCAATCAGCCCCAGCATTTT.

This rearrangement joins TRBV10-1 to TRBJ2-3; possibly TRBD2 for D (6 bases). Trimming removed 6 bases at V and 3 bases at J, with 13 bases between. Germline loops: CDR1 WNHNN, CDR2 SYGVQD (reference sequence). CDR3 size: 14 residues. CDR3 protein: CASRTRSRTDTQYF. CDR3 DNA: TGCGCCAGCAGGACTAGGTCTAGAACAGATACGCAGTATTTT.

CDR3 bases: TGTGCCAGCAGTGAAATCGGGACTAGGACCTATGAGCAGTTCTTC. It codes for CASSEIGTRTYEQFF. The rearrangement uses TRBV2 and TRBJ2-1; the match to TRBD2 covers 8 bases. Unmatched junction bases numbered 8, after V lost 2 bases and J lost 8 bases. The CDR3 extends over 15 amino acids. The germline V gene encodes CDR1 SNHLY and CDR2 FYNNEI.

CDR3 in amino acids: CATGAYNEQFF. The CDR3 DNA reads as TGTGCCACAGGGGCATACAATGAGCAGTTCTTC. This chain joins TRBV19 and TRBJ2-1; perhaps TRBD1 as D (6 bases). From germline, CDR1 is LNHDA and CDR2 SQIVND (reference sequence). The CDR3 consists of 11 residues. The V end was cut by 10 bases, the J end by 4 bases, with 8 bases between.